A single sample is the source of the 16 T cell receptor beta chains below, sequenced in a study of vaccination effects on CD4 cells after COVID-19. The ViraFEST assay expanded antigen-specific CD4+ T cells with viral peptide pools before sequencing. Isolation of CD4+ T cells took place after 10 days of culture. Subjects were given two BNT162b2 or mRNA-1273 vaccine doses. No antigen has been identified for these receptors. Clones were read by immunoSEQ multiplex PCR, and TCRdb kept only the in-frame ones, dropping some. The table includes about 59,000 clones, about 78% detected once. The sequenced sample was CD4+ T cells from PBMCs cultured with HCoV-OC43 spike peptides, obtained after COVID-19 vaccination. The sample's subset: HCoV-OC43 spike overlapping peptide pool stimulation. The receptors derive from a human donor who received a COVID-19 vaccine.

V gene TRBV4-1 combines with J gene TRBJ2-3; D call uncertain. The CDR3 has 14 residues. Between the trimmed V and J ends, which lost 3 bases and 4 bases, there was a span of 11 bases. Germline CDR1 and CDR2: MGHRA and YSYEKL. CDR3 sequence (DNA): TGCGCCAGCAGCCACGGCAAGGGCCCAGATACGCAGTATTTT. Protein product: CASSHGKGPDTQYF.

This clone appeared a few times. The genes are TRBV7-8 and TRBJ1-2; 8 nucleotides agree with TRBD1. From germline, CDR1 is SGHVS and CDR2 FQNEAQ. V lost 1 base, J lost 8 bases, and 9 bases stayed unmatched. There are 15 residues in the CDR3. The CDR3 here is CASSLEGQGEGGYTF. The CDR3 DNA reads TGTGCCAGCAGCTTAGAAGGACAGGGTGAGGGGGGCTACACCTTC.

The chain links TRBV24-1 to TRBJ1-2, with TRBD1 matching over 7 bases. V gave up 6 bases and J gave up 3 bases; unmatched junction bases: 12. Germline V lookup: CDR1 KGHDR, CDR2 SFDVKD. The CDR3 has 16 amino acids. The CDR3 loop reads CATSSSGQLNYYGYTF. In nucleotides, the CDR3 is TGTGCCACCAGTTCCTCGGGACAGCTAAACTACTATGGCTACACCTTC.

This clone has only one observation. V and J are TRBV10-2 and TRBJ1-2; TRBD1 aligns across 9 bases. The trim removed 2 bases at V and 4 bases at J, leaving 2 bases unmatched. Germline lookup yields CDR1 WSHSY and CDR2 SAAADI. This CDR3 is 14 amino acids long. CDR3 coding DNA: TGCGCCAGCAGTGAGACAGGGGGCAGCTATGGCTACACCTTC. Translation gives CASSETGGSYGYTF.

V gene TRBV15 combines with J gene TRBJ2-3; 13 positions agree with TRBD2. This CDR3 has 18 residues. The trim removed 0 bases at V and 6 bases at J, leaving 9 bases unmatched. Germline values: CDR1 LNHNV, CDR2 YYDKDF (reference sequence). CDR3 sequence (DNA): TGTGCCACCAGCAGAGATGGAGGACTAGCGGGGGTGTTGGATACGCAGTATTTT. Its translation: CATSRDGGLAGVLDTQYF.

This clone was seen a few times. The rearrangement links TRBV19 to TRBJ1-1; weak D call: TRBD1 (6 bases). CDR1 and CDR2 from the germline V gene are LNHDA and SQIVND (reference sequence). With 7 bases removed from V and 5 bases from J, the gap between germline ends came to 11 bases. This CDR3 region has 12 residues. CDR3 in amino acids: CASIRGETEAFF. In nucleotides, the CDR3 is TGTGCCAGTATCAGGGGAGAAACTGAAGCTTTCTTT. The full variable domain, with the rest looked up from reference TRBV19 and TRBJ1-1, is DGGITQSPKYLFRKEGQNVTLSCEQNLNHDAMYWYRQDPGQGLRLIYYSQIVNDFQKGDIAEGYSVSREKKESFPLTVTSAQKNPTAFYLCASIRGETEAFFGQGTRLTVV.

The V and J genes are TRBV12-5 and TRBJ2-1; TRBD1 might be the D (6 bases). In germline, CDR1 is LGHNT, CDR2 FRNRAP. V was shortened by 0 bases and J by 2 bases, with 17 bases between the two germline ends. The CDR3 totals 18 residues. In nucleotides, the CDR3 is TGTGCTAGTGGTTTGGTCCCAGACGGGACACCTACCTACAATGAGCAGTTCTTC. This codes for CASGLVPDGTPTYNEQFF.

The chain recombines TRBV3-1 (or the pseudogene TRBV3-2) with TRBJ1-4; 7 bases are a match to TRBD1. The junction had 9 bases not matched to a gene; V was cut back by 3 bases and J by 8 bases. There are 15 residues in the CDR3. Looked up from germline, CDR1 is LGHDT and CDR2 is YNNKEL (reference sequence). CDR3 in amino acids: CASSHKTGVGEKLFF. The CDR3 nucleotides read TGTGCCAGCAGCCATAAAACAGGGGTAGGAGAAAAACTGTTTTTT.

The chain combines TRBV5-1 with TRBJ2-3; TRBD2 matches at 7 bases. Germline loops: CDR1 SGHRS, CDR2 YFSETQ. CDR3 length: 13 amino acids. Germline trimming cut 7 bases from V and 2 bases from J; bases unmatched to any gene: 4. The CDR3 region has the DNA TGCGCCAGCCGCGGGAGACTCACAGATACGCAGTATTTT. As protein: CASRGRLTDTQYF.

The chain joins TRBV7-2 to TRBJ1-2; D gene ambiguous. Germline V gene data show CDR1 as SGHTA and CDR2 as FQGNSA. This CDR3 comprises 15 residues. V was shortened by 1 base and J by 4 bases, with 13 bases between the two germline ends. The CDR3 reads CASSLEVGFGYGYTF. The CDR3 DNA is TGTGCCAGCAGCTTAGAGGTGGGGTTTGGCTATGGCTACACCTTC.

The CDR3 reads CASSRKRPGQGNNEQFF. The CDR3 DNA is TGTGCCAGCAGCCGTAAAAGACCGGGACAGGGGAACAATGAGCAGTTCTTC. The V call is TRBV3-1 (or the pseudogene TRBV3-2), the J call TRBJ2-1, with TRBD1 identical over 10 bases. The trim removed 4 bases at V and 5 bases at J, leaving 11 bases unmatched. The CDR3 extends over 17 amino acids. Germline V gene lookup returns CDR1 LGHDT and CDR2 YNNKEL (reference sequence).

This chain connects TRBV5-1 to TRBJ2-2; D unclear. The V and J ends lost 4 bases and 6 bases respectively, with 10 bases between them. Germline values: CDR1 SGHRS, CDR2 YFSETQ. The CDR3 extends over 13 amino acids. CDR3 loop: CASSPEWAGELFF. The CDR3 nucleotides are TGCGCCAGCAGCCCCGAATGGGCCGGGGAGCTGTTTTTT.

This clone showed up just once. The rearrangement uses TRBV7-2 and TRBJ1-5; D not certain. This CDR3 spans 15 amino acids. Germline values: CDR1 SGHTA, CDR2 FQGNSA. Trimming took 5 bases from V and 0 from J, leaving 11 bases between them. The CDR3 DNA sequence: TGTGCCAGCAGCCCACAGCTACATAGCAATCAGCCCCAGCATTTT. Translation gives CASSPQLHSNQPQHF.

In its sample, this clone was seen once. The chain combines TRBV7-9 with TRBJ1-1; D gene uncertain. Germline loops: CDR1 SEHNR, CDR2 FQNEAQ (reference sequence). The ends were cut back, 1 base at V and 0 bases at J, with 6 bases in the middle. The CDR3 runs 14 residues. The CDR3 loop is CASSLEVMNTEAFF. CDR3 coding DNA: TGTGCCAGCAGCTTAGAGGTGATGAACACTGAAGCTTTCTTT.

In nucleotides, the CDR3 is TGCGCCAGCAGCCAAGAGTTGCCTTACTATTCAGGGGGTCAATTTACCGGGGAGCTGTTTTTT. This codes for CASSQELPYYSGGQFTGELFF. The rearrangement uses TRBV4-3 and TRBJ2-2; TRBD1 matches 7 bases. This CDR3 contains 21 residues. Trimming at V came to 0 bases and at J to 5 bases, leaving 21 bases not matched to a gene. Germline V lookup: CDR1 LGHNA, CDR2 YSLEER.

The chain uses TRBV5-4 and TRBJ2-7; TRBD1 matches 10 bases. Germline V gene data show CDR1 as SGHNT and CDR2 as YYREEE (reference sequence). Trimming removed 2 bases from V and 7 bases from J; junction bases left unmatched: 6. This CDR3 is 14 amino acids long. The CDR3 sequence: CASSFGDRGLEQYV. CDR3 DNA: TGTGCCAGCAGCTTTGGTGACAGGGGGCTTGAGCAGTACGTC.